This T cell receptor (beta chain) was sequenced in a study of blood T cell repertoires in COVID-19. Background on the study: Spain, Italy and the United States supplied samples that represented acute and convalescent COVID-19. PBMCs, B-cell-depleted T cells, or T cells provided the cDNA or gDNA that made up the material.

In the authors' methods: Estimation of nucleated cell counts was performed using reference gene primer amplification. The table came from immunoSEQ multiplex PCR; TCRdb's copy has only in-frame clones and leaves some out. The V and J calls and clone size were taken over from that table, and D and trimming were inferred from the DNA. The profile shows more than 200,000 clones, around four fifths of them singletons. CDR1 and CDR2 (germline): SGHTA, FQGTGA. The V and J ends lost 2 bases and 0 bases respectively, with 8 bases between them. The CDR3 runs to 15 residues. Enrolled during active infection, Seattle patients were then followed longitudinally. As for this clone: This CDR3 is also generated by other DNA sequences in the sample.

This TCR was recovered from a woman of 80 years or more with COVID-19, enrolled during active disease. What was sequenced was peripheral blood. This chain connects TRBV7-3 to TRBJ2-1, with a tentative D call TRBD2 (6 bases). The CDR3 DNA reads TGTGCCAGCAGCTTACTAGCGAGCTCCTACAATGAGCAGTTCTTC. Protein product: CASSLLASSYNEQFF. Drawing the rest from reference TRBV7-3 and TRBJ2-1, the complete variable domain is GAGVSQTPSNKVTEKGKYVELRCDPISGHTALYWYRQSLGQGPEFLIYFQGTGAADDSGLPNDRFFAVRPEGSVSTLKIQRTERGDSAVYLCASSLLASSYNEQFFGPGTRLTVL.